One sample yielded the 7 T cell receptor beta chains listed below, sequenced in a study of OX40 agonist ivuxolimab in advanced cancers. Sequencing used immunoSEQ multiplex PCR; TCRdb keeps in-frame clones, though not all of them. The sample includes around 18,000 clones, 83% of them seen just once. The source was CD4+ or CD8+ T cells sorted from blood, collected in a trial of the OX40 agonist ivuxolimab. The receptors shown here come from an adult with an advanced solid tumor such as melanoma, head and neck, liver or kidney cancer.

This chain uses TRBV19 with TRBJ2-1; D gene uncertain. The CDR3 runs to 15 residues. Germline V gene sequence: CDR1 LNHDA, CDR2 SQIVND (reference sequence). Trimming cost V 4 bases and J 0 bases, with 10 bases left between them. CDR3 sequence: CASSKDVSSYNEQFF. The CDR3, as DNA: TGTGCCAGTAGTAAGGACGTGTCCTCCTACAATGAGCAGTTCTTC.

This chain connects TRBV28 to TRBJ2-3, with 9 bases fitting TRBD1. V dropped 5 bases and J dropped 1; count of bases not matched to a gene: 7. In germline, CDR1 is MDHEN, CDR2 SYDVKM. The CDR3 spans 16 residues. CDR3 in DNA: TGTGCCAGCAGTGCACCGGGGGACAGGGGCACAGATACGCAGTATTTT. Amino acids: CASSAPGDRGTDTQYF.

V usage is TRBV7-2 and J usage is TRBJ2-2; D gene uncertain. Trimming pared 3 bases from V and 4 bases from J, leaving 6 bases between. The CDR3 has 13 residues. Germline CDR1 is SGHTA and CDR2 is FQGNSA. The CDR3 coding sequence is TGTGCCAGCAGCTTCGACTTCACCGGGGAGCTGTTTTTT. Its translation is CASSFDFTGELFF.

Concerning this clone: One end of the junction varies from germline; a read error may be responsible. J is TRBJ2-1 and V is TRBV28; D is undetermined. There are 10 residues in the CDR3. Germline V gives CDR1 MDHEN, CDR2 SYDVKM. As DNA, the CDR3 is TGTGCCAGCTCCGACAATGAGCAGTTCTTC. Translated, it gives CASSDNEQFF. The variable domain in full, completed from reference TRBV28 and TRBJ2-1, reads DVKVTQSSRYLVKRTGEKVFLECVQDMDHENMFWYRQDPGLGLRLIYFSYDVKMKEKGDIPEGYSVSREKKERFSLILESASTNQTSMYLCASSDNEQFFGPGTRLTVL.

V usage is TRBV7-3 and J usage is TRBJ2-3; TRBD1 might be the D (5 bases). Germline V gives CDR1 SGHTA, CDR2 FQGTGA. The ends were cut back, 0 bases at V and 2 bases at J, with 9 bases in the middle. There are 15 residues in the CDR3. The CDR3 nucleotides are TGTGCCAGCAGCTTAACAGGGGCGCCCACAGATACGCAGTATTTT. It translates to CASSLTGAPTDTQYF.

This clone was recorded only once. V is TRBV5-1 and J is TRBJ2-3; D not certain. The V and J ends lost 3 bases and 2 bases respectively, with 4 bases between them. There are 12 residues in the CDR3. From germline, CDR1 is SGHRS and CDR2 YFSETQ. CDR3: CASSSTTDTQYF. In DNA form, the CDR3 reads TGCGCCAGCAGCTCAACCACAGATACGCAGTATTTT.

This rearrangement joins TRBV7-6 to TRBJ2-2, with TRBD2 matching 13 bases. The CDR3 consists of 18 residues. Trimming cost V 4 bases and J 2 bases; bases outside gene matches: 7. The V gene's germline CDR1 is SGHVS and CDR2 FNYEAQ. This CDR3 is CASSSSLAGGRNTGELFF. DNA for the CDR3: TGTGCCAGCAGCTCCTCACTAGCGGGGGGGAGAAACACCGGGGAGCTGTTTTTT.